This T cell receptor beta chain was recovered during a study of T cells after posttransplantation cyclophosphamide. Whole-study results and caveats: Recipient CMV seropositivity and CMV reactivation strongly tracked TRB clonality. Blood and skin or GI T cell repertoires showed limited TRB overlap.

The germline V gene encodes CDR1 SGHTA and CDR2 FQGNSA. The CDR3 extends over 14 amino acids. The V and J ends lost 4 bases and 4 bases, in that order; junction bases with no gene match: 5. Profiled with immunoSEQ multiplex PCR; TCRdb holds only in-frame clones, not every one. Of about 22,000 clones listed, around 90% are singletons. Sampled 1 year posttransplant, controls received myeloablative marrow transplants, methotrexate and a calcineurin inhibitor. Worth noting for this clone: Its antigen remains unknown.

V is TRBV7-2 and J is TRBJ2-3; 7 bases are a match to TRBD1. The starting material was PBMCs, obtained after an allogeneic stem cell transplant with a calcineurin inhibitor and methotrexate. This clonotype was sampled from a female patient aged 50-59 years who received an allogeneic stem cell transplant from an unrelated donor, was CMV-positive, and had chronic GVHD only. Some of the T cells might come from the graft donor. CDR3 sequence reads: CASSWGTVPDTQYF. CDR3 DNA: TGTGCCAGCAGCTGGGGGACAGTCCCAGATACGCAGTATTTT.